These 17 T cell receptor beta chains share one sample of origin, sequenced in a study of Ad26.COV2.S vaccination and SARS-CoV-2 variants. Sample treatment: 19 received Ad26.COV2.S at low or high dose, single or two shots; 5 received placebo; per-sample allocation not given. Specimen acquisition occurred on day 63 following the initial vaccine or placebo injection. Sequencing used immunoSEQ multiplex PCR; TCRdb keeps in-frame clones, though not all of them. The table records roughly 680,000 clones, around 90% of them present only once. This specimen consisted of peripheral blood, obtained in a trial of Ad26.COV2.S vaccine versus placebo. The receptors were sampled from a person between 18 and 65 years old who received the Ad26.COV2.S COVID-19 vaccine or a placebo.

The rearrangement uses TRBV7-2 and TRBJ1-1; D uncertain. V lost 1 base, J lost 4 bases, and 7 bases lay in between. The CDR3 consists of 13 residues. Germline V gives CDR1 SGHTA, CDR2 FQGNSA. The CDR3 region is CASSLDQVTEAFF. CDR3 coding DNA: TGTGCCAGCAGCTTAGATCAGGTCACTGAAGCTTTCTTT.

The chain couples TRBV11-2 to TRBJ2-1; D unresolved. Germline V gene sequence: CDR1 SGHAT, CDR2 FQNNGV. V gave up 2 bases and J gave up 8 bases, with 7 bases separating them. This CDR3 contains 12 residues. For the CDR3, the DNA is TGTGCCAGCAGCTTACTAGTTTATGAGCAGTTCTTC. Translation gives CASSLLVYEQFF.

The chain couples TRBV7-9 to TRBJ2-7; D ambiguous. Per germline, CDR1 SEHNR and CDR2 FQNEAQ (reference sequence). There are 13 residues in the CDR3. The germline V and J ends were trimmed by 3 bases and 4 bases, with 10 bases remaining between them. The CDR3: CASSFPLGYEQYF. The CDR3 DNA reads TGTGCCAGCAGCTTTCCTCTAGGTTACGAGCAGTACTTC.

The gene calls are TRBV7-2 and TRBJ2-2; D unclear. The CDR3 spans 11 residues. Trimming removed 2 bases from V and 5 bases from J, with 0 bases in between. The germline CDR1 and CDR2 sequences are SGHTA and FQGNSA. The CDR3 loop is CASSLTGELFF. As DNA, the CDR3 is TGTGCCAGCAGCTTAACCGGGGAGCTGTTTTTT.

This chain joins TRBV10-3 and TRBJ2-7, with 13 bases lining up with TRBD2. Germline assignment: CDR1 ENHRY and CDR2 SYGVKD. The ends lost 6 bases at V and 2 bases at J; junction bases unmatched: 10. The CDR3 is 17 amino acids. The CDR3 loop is CAISGAGTSGKPYEQYF. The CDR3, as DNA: TGTGCCATCAGCGGAGCCGGGACTAGCGGGAAACCCTACGAGCAGTACTTC.

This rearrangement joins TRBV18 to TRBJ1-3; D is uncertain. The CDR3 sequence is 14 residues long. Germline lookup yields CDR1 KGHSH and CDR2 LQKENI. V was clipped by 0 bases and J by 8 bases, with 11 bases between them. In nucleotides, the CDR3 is TGTGCCAGCTCACCACCGTACAGAGGAGACACCATATATTTT. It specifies CASSPPYRGDTIYF.

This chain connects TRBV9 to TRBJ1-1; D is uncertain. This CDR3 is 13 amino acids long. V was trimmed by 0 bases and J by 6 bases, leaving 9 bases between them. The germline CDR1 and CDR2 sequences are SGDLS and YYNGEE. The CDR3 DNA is TGTGCCAGCAGCGTAGTGAGGCAGCCTGAAGCTTTCTTT. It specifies CASSVVRQPEAFF.

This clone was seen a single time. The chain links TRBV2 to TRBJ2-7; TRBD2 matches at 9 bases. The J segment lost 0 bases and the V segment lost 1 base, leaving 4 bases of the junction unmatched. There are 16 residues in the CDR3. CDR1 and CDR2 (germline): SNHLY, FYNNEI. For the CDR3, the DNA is TGTGCCAGCAGTGAAGGTAGCGGGGGCCTCTCCTACGAGCAGTACTTC. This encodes CASSEGSGGLSYEQYF.

The CDR3 bases are TGTGCCAGCTCACCACGGGGACAGGGGGAGTTAGGGCCCCAGCATTTT. Its translation is CASSPRGQGELGPQHF. This chain connects TRBV18 to TRBJ1-5; TRBD1 matches at 11 bases. CDR1 and CDR2 (germline): KGHSH, LQKENI. This CDR3 comprises 16 residues. The J segment lost 9 bases and the V segment lost 1 base, leaving 8 bases of the junction unmatched.

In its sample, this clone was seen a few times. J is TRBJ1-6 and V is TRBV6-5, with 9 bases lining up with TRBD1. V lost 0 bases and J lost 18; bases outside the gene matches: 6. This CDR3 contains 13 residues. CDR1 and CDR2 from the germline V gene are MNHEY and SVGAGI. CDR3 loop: CASSYSGGTGPHF. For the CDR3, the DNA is TGTGCCAGCAGTTACTCGGGGGGGACAGGGCCCCACTTT.

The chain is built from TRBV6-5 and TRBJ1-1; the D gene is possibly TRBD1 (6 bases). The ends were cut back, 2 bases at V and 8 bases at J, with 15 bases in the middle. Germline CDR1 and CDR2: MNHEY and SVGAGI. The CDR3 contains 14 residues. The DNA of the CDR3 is TGTGCCAGCAGTTACGGTGGGGGCGCCTTAGAAGCTTTCTTT. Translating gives CASSYGGGALEAFF.

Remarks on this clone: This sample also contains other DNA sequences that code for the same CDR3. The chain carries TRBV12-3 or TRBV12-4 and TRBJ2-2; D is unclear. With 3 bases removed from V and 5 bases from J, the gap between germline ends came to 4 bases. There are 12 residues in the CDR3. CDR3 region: CASSFGTGELFF. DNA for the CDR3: TGTGCCAGCAGTTTCGGGACCGGGGAGCTGTTTTTT.

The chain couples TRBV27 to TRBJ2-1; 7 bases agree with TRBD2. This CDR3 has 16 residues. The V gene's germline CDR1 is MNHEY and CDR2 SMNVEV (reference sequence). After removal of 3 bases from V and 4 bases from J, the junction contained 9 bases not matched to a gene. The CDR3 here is CASSLSAGDTYNEQFF. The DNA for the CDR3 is TGTGCCAGCAGTTTGTCCGCGGGAGATACTTACAATGAGCAGTTCTTC.

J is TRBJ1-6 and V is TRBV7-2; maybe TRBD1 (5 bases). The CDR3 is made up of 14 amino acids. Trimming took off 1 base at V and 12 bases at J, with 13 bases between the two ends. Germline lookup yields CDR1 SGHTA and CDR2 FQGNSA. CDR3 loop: CASSLEGPSVPLHF. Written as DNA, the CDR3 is TGTGCCAGCAGCTTAGAGGGGCCCTCCGTACCCCTCCACTTT.

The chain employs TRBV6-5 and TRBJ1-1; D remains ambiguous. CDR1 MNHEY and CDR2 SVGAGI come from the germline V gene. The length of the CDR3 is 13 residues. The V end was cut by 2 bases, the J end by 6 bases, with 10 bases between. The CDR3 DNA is TGTGCCAGCAGTTACCCCCCTAACCCTGAAGCTTTCTTT. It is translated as CASSYPPNPEAFF.

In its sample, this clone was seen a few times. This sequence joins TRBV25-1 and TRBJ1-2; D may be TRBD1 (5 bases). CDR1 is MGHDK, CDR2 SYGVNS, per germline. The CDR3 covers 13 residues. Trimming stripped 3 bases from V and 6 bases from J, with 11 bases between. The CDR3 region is CASSDLEGDGYTF. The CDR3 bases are TGTGCCAGCAGTGATCTCGAAGGGGATGGCTACACCTTC.

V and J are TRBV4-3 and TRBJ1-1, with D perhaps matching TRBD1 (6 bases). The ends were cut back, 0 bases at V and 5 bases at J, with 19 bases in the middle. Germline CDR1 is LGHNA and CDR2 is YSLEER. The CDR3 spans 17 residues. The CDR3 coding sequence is TGCGCCAGCAGCCAAGAAAGAGGCGGGGGGCTGAGGACTGAAGCTTTCTTT. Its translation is CASSQERGGGLRTEAFF.